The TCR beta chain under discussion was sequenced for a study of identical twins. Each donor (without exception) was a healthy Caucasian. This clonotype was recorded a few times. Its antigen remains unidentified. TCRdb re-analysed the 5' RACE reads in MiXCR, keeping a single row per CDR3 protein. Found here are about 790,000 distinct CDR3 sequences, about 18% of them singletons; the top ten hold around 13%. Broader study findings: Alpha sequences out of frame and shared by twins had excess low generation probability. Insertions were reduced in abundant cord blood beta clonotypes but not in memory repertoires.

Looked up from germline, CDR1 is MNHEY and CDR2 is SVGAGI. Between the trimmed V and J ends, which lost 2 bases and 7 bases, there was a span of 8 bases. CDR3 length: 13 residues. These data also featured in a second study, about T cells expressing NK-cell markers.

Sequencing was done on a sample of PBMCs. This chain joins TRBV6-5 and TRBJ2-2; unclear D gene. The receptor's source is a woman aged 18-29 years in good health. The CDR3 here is CASSYGVHGELFF. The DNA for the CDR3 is TGTGCCAGCAGTTACGGGGTACACGGGGAGCTGTTTTTT.